These T cell receptor beta chains were read from a single sample in a study of blood T cells in healthy people across ages. TCRdb reprocessed the 5' RACE reads with MiXCR, giving one entry per CDR3 protein. Of fewer than 800,000 distinct CDR3 sequences listed, roughly 25% are singletons. This sample also belongs to another study, concerning T cells of mothers and their children.

Sequenced material: blood. These TCRs come from a boy aged 5-17 years in good health. CDR3s include the opening cysteine and the closing phenylalanine or tryptophan. D genes are given only for firm matches. Clone size is given for some rows only: seen once, a few or many times, or a class if the clone is expanded.

>-|TRBV6-1|TRBJ2-1|-
CASSEERQIEQFF
TGTGCCAGCAGTGAAGAAAGGCAGATAGAGCAGTTCTTC
>-|TRBV29-1|TRBJ1-1|-
CSVATDGDKEAFF
TGCAGCGTTGCGACCGATGGTGACAAAGAAGCTTTCTTT
>-|TRBV6-2/TRBV6-3|TRBJ1-2|-
CASSSTSLYYGYTF
TGTGCCAGCAGTTCCACATCACTCTACTATGGCTACACCTTC
>-|TRBV4-1|TRBJ1-2|-
CASSQAGYYGYTF
TGCGCCAGCAGCCAAGCAGGGTATTATGGCTACACCTTC
>TRBD2|TRBV14|TRBJ2-5|-
CASSQGLSGSVETQYF
TGTGCCAGCAGCCAAGGTCTTAGCGGGAGTGTTGAGACCCAGTACTTC
>TRBD1|TRBV20-1|TRBJ2-5|few
CSSTRQGAETQYF
TGCAGTTCCACTCGACAGGGGGCCGAGACCCAGTACTTC
>-|TRBV9|TRBJ1-4|-
CASSPWDTRNEKLFF
TGTGCCAGCAGCCCGTGGGACACCCGTAATGAAAAACTGTTTTTT
>-|TRBV3-1|TRBJ2-5|few
CASSQDPDREVETQYF
TGTGCCAGCAGCCAAGATCCCGACAGGGAGGTTGAGACCCAGTACTTC
>TRBD1|TRBV20-1|TRBJ2-7|-
CSASLVEQGSYEQYF
TGCAGTGCTAGTTTAGTAGAACAGGGGAGTTACGAGCAGTACTTC
>TRBD2|TRBV9|TRBJ2-5|-
CASSVGLAAETQYF
TGTGCCAGCAGCGTAGGACTAGCAGCTGAGACCCAGTACTTC
>TRBD1|TRBV4-1|TRBJ1-4|-
CASSRIWGSGQTTNEKLFF
TGCGCCAGCAGCCGCATTTGGGGCTCGGGACAGACAACTAATGAAAAACTGTTTTTT
>-|TRBV12-3/TRBV12-4|TRBJ2-6|-
CASSLAFEGFSSGANVLTF
TGTGCCAGCAGTTTGGCCTTCGAAGGGTTCAGCTCTGGGGCCAACGTCCTGACTTTC
>TRBD2|TRBV13|TRBJ2-1|few
CASSYLGREDAEQFF
TGTGCCAGCAGCTACCTTGGGCGGGAGGATGCTGAGCAGTTCTTC
>-|TRBV20-1|TRBJ2-1|few
CSAGRIADSNEQFF
TGCAGTGCTGGTAGGATAGCGGACTCTAATGAGCAGTTCTTC
>TRBD2|TRBV12-3/TRBV12-4|TRBJ2-3|few
CASSFGASGGDTQYF
TGTGCCAGCAGTTTCGGTGCTAGCGGGGGGGATACGCAGTATTTT
>-|TRBV3-1|TRBJ2-5|-
CASSQVKSQETQYF
TGTGCCAGCAGCCAGGTTAAGTCTCAAGAGACCCAGTACTTC
>TRBD1|TRBV2|TRBJ1-2|once
CASSEAQGAHLFYNGYTF
TGTGCCAGCAGTGAAGCTCAGGGGGCTCACCTTTTCTACAATGGCTACACCTTC
>-|TRBV6-5|TRBJ1-6|-
CASRRGAGGGSPLHF
TGTGCCAGCAGGAGGGGTGCCGGGGGTGGTTCACCCCTCCACTTT